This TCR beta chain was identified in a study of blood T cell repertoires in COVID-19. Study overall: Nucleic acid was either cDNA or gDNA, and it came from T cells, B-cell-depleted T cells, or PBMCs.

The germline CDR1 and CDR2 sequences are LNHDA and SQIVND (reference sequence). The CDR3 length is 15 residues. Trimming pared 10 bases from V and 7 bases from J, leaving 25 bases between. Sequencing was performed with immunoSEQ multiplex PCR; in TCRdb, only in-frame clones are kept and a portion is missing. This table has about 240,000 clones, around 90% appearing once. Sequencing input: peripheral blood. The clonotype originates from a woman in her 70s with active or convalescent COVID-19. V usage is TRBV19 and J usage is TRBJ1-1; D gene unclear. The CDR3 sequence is CAMKHREIRPDEAFF. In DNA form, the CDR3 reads TGTGCCATGAAGCATAGGGAGATCCGACCCGATGAAGCTTTCTTT. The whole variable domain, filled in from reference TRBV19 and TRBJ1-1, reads DGGITQSPKYLFRKEGQNVTLSCEQNLNHDAMYWYRQDPGQGLRLIYYSQIVNDFQKGDIAEGYSVSREKKESFPLTVTSAQKNPTAFYLCAMKHREIRPDEAFFGQGTRLTVV.